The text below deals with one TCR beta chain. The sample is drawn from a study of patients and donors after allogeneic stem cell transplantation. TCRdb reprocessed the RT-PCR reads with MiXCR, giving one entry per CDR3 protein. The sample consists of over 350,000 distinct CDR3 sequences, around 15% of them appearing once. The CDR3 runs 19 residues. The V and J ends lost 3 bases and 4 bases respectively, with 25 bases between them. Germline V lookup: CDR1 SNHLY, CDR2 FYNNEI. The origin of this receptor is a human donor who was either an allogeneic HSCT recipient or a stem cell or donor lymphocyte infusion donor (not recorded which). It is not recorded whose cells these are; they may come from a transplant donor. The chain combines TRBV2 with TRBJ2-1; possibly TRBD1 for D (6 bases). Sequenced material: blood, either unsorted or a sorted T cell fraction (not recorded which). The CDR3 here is CASSEGQVGASREYNEQFF. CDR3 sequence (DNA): TGTGCCAGCAGTGAGGGGCAAGTGGGGGCCTCCCGGGAATACAATGAGCAGTTCTTC.